Below are 20 T cell receptor beta chains sequenced from a single sample in a study of memory CD4+ T cells and cytomegalovirus serostatus (dated by TCRdb to between 2019 and 2020). A FACSAria II was used to sort memory CD4+ T cells, defined as single viable CD3+CD4+CD8-CD45RO+ cells. Library preparation was by the immunoSEQ multiplex PCR assay. Sourced from immuneACCESS, this table was stored by TCRdb with only in-frame sequences that have V and J called. A share of the clones is absent; for the studies checked, an unresolved V gene accounts for under half, and the remainder has no known explanation. For this sample the table gives approximately 41,000 clones, of which around 78% were detected only once. Under 6.5% of the sample lies in the top ten. The sequenced sample consisted of memory CD4+ T cells from blood. The receptor source for this set is an adult in good health and CMV-seronegative.

As DNA, the CDR3 is TGTGCCAGCTCACCAATGGGTGGGACAGTTAATGAAAAACTGTTTTTT. Amino acids: CASSPMGGTVNEKLFF. The gene calls are TRBV18 and TRBJ1-4; 7 bases are shared with TRBD1. CDR3 size: 16 residues. V gave up 2 bases and J gave up 4 bases; unmatched junction bases: 7. CDR1 and CDR2 (germline): KGHSH, LQKENI.

The chain is built from TRBV27 and TRBJ2-1, with D perhaps matching TRBD2 (6 bases). V was clipped by 6 bases and J by 3 bases, with 9 bases between them. CDR3 length equals 13 residues. Per germline, CDR1 MNHEY and CDR2 SMNVEV (reference sequence). The CDR3 reads CASRLALYNEQFF. CDR3 bases: TGTGCCAGCAGACTAGCTCTCTACAATGAGCAGTTCTTC.

The gene calls are TRBV5-4 and TRBJ2-3; TRBD2 matches at 11 bases. V lost 5 bases, J lost 2 bases, and 4 bases stayed unmatched. Germline lookup yields CDR1 SGHNT and CDR2 YYREEE (reference sequence). This CDR3 contains 15 residues. For the CDR3, the DNA is TGTGCCAGCAGATCGACTAGCGGGGCCACAGATACGCAGTATTTT. Amino acid sequence: CASRSTSGATDTQYF.

The chain has TRBV4-3 and TRBJ1-1; a weak D match, TRBD1 (5 bases). There are 16 residues in the CDR3. V shed 3 bases and J shed 4 bases, with 18 bases lying between them. Germline-derived CDR1 and CDR2 are LGHNA and YSLEER. CDR3 coding DNA: TGCGCCAGCAGCCAGGAACCTCAGGGATCCGGCACTGAAGCTTTCTTT. It yields the protein CASSQEPQGSGTEAFF.

The chain joins TRBV18 to TRBJ1-1, with D perhaps matching TRBD1 (5 bases). The CDR3 runs to 13 residues. Trimming cost V 5 bases and J 7 bases, with 14 bases left between them. Germline V lookup: CDR1 KGHSH, CDR2 LQKENI. The CDR3, as DNA: TGTGCCAGCTCAGATGGGGCCCGCGATGAAGCTTTCTTT. Amino acids: CASSDGARDEAFF.

CDR3 residues: CASSFPGFGSESPLHF. CDR3 coding DNA: TGTGCCAGCAGCTTTCCTGGGTTTGGTAGCGAATCACCCCTCCACTTT. The V and J genes are TRBV5-6 and TRBJ1-6; no reliable D call. Germline V gene sequence: CDR1 SGHDT, CDR2 YYEEEE. V was clipped by 2 bases and J by 10 bases, with 19 bases between them. This CDR3 region has 16 residues.

The genes are TRBV28 and TRBJ1-3; D uncertain. Trimming took off 8 bases at V and 4 bases at J, with 9 bases between the two ends. The CDR3 loop spans 12 amino acids. CDR1 and CDR2 (germline): MDHEN, SYDVKM. The chain's CDR3 is CASWRAGNTIYF. CDR3 in DNA: TGTGCCAGCTGGAGGGCAGGAAACACCATATATTTT.

The chain couples TRBV28 to TRBJ2-2; D is unclear. Between the trimmed V and J ends, which lost 1 base and 4 bases, there was a span of 7 bases. The CDR3 totals 14 residues. Germline V gene sequence: CDR1 MDHEN, CDR2 SYDVKM. The chain's CDR3 is CASSLSSSTGELFF. The CDR3 bases are TGTGCCAGCAGTTTATCCTCCTCCACCGGGGAGCTGTTTTTT.

The chain uses TRBV27 and TRBJ1-1; the D gene is possibly TRBD1 (6 bases). Trimming left V 2 bases short and J 5 bases short, with 12 bases between. Germline lookup yields CDR1 MNHEY and CDR2 SMNVEV (reference sequence). The CDR3 runs to 14 residues. CDR3 sequence reads: CASSLQGPWTEAFF. The CDR3 DNA follows: TGTGCCAGCAGTTTACAGGGGCCTTGGACTGAAGCTTTCTTT.

DNA for the CDR3: TGCGCCAGCAGCCCAGTGGGGGGCGGAGATACGCAGTATTTT. Residues: CASSPVGGGDTQYF. This rearrangement joins TRBV5-1 to TRBJ2-3; either TRBD1 or TRBD2 may supply D (6 bases each). V was pared by 4 bases and J by 5 bases, with 14 bases between. Germline-derived CDR1 and CDR2 are SGHRS and YFSETQ. The CDR3 covers 14 residues.

V is TRBV5-1 and J is TRBJ2-1; tentatively, D is TRBD2 (6 bases). The CDR3 loop spans 16 amino acids. Germline-derived CDR1 and CDR2 are SGHRS and YFSETQ. Trimming removed 0 bases from V and 1 base from J, with 11 bases in between. CDR3 coding DNA: TGCGCCAGCAGCTTGGTGGGAAGCGGGTCCTACAATGAGCAGTTCTTC. It translates to CASSLVGSGSYNEQFF.

V usage is TRBV28 and J usage is TRBJ1-5; 7 bases are a match to TRBD1. Per the germline V gene, CDR1 is MDHEN and CDR2 is SYDVKM. J lost 4 bases, V lost 6 bases, and 9 bases had no gene match. This CDR3 spans 15 amino acids. CDR3 coding DNA: TGTGCCAGCAGGGTACCGGGACAGCCTAATCAGCCCCAGCATTTT. It is translated as CASRVPGQPNQPQHF.

The chain employs TRBV5-1 and TRBJ2-1; D possibly corresponds to TRBD2 (6 bases). CDR3 length: 15 amino acids. V was trimmed by 6 bases and J by 4 bases, leaving 17 bases between them. The germline V gene encodes CDR1 SGHRS and CDR2 YFSETQ. Here the CDR3 reads CASTPRVADYNEQFF. CDR3 DNA sequence: TGCGCCAGCACTCCGAGGGTAGCGGATTACAATGAGCAGTTCTTC.

The rearrangement uses TRBV6-4 and TRBJ1-2; D possibly corresponds to TRBD1 (6 bases). Germline CDR1 and CDR2: MRHNA and SNTAGT. Trimming took 2 bases from V and 9 from J, leaving 16 bases between them. CDR3 length: 14 residues. The CDR3 DNA is TGTGCCAGCAGTGACCAACCGGGGGCGAGTCGCTACACCTTC. Encoded protein: CASSDQPGASRYTF.

The chain combines TRBV7-2 with TRBJ1-1; no clear D. The CDR3 sequence is 13 residues long. Trimming shortened V by 2 bases and J by 6 bases, and 10 bases separated the two germline ends. Germline CDR1 reads SGHTA; CDR2 reads FQGNSA. In DNA form, the CDR3 reads TGTGCCAGCAGCTTAAGTCTAATCCCTGAAGCTTTCTTT. Translation: CASSLSLIPEAFF.

The J gene is TRBJ2-5, the V gene TRBV28; tentatively, D is TRBD2 (5 bases). The germline gives CDR1 MDHEN, CDR2 SYDVKM. Trimming left V 7 bases short and J 2 bases short, with 11 bases between. The CDR3 is made up of 13 amino acids. CDR3 DNA sequence: TGTGCCAGCAACCGGGGAATACAAGAGACCCAGTACTTC. It codes for CASNRGIQETQYF. The full variable domain, rest sourced from reference TRBV28 and TRBJ2-5, is DVKVTQSSRYLVKRTGEKVFLECVQDMDHENMFWYRQDPGLGLRLIYFSYDVKMKEKGDIPEGYSVSREKKERFSLILESASTNQTSMYLCASNRGIQETQYFGPGTRLLVL.

The chain is built from TRBV28 and TRBJ1-2; possibly TRBD1 for D (6 bases). The ends were cut back, 5 bases at V and 10 bases at J, with 26 bases in the middle. Germline lookup yields CDR1 MDHEN and CDR2 SYDVKM. This CDR3 is built from 16 residues. The CDR3 sequence: CASSDTRGEGEFAYTF. The CDR3 DNA is TGTGCCAGCAGTGATACACGGGGAGAGGGGGAATTTGCCTACACCTTC.

J is TRBJ2-1 and V is TRBV7-2; 10 positions match TRBD1. V gave up 1 base and J gave up 9 bases; unmatched junction bases: 3. CDR3 length equals 14 residues. The germline CDR1 and CDR2 sequences are SGHTA and FQGNSA. The CDR3 here is CASSLEGDRGEQFF. The CDR3 DNA reads TGTGCCAGCAGCTTAGAAGGGGACAGGGGTGAGCAGTTCTTC.

This clone has only a few counts. V and J are TRBV30 and TRBJ1-1; a weak D match, TRBD1 (6 bases). V lost 5 bases and J lost 6, with 13 bases in between. Germline CDR1 reads GTSNPN; CDR2 reads SVGIG (reference sequence). This CDR3 is 12 amino acids long. The CDR3 region has the DNA TGTGCCTGGGATACAGGGATAGCTGAAGCTTTCTTT. It encodes CAWDTGIAEAFF.

This chain links TRBV7-9 with TRBJ2-7, with a weak D call TRBD2 (8 bases). The CDR3 runs to 17 residues. Per germline, CDR1 SEHNR and CDR2 FQNEAQ (reference sequence). V lost 5 bases and J 3 bases, leaving 23 bases between the germline ends. CDR3 protein: CASSPRGRGDRDYEQYF. The CDR3 DNA reads as TGTGCCAGCAGCCCCCGGGGGCGGGGGGACAGAGACTACGAGCAGTACTTC. Full variable domain (rest looked up from reference TRBV7-9 and TRBJ2-7): DTGVSQNPRHKITKRGQNVTFRCDPISEHNRLYWYRQTLGQGPEFLTYFQNEAQLEKSRLLSDRFSAERPKGSFSTLEIQRTEQGDSAMYLCASSPRGRGDRDYEQYFGPGTRLTVT.